A single T cell receptor (beta chain) is shown here with its context. No antigen is known for it. No base quality values were provided; no much bigger clone lies one nucleotide off. TCRdb records Illumina HiSeq 2500 as the sequencer. TCR beta libraries were prepared by quantitative 5'-RACE with molecular barcodes. In the authors' own workflow: Disease-linked TCR variants were identified with a new computational method built on a probabilistic model of VDJ rearrangement. TCRdb's own reprocessing of the public reads used fastp at Q25 and MiXCR and kept productive beta chains. Duplicate CDR3 protein sequences are folded into a single record with the most common DNA and genes. The V and J calls come from TCRdb's annotation, not from the publication. Within this sample are roughly 150,000 distinct CDR3 sequences, with under 35% of them counted one time only. The ten largest clones capture 6% of the sample.

For each ankylosing spondylitis patient, the synovial fluid sample was matched to a blood sample from that same patient. The data derive from a study of CD8 T cells in ankylosing spondylitis (dated by TCRdb to about 2017). Context from the whole study: The study set out to find disease-linked TCR variants by profiling T cell receptor beta repertoires in ankylosing spondylitis patients and healthy donors. The full study cohort comprised 25 or so ankylosing spondylitis patients and 110 or so healthy donors. Samples of peripheral blood were taken, and for ankylosing spondylitis patients, synovial fluid was collected as well. Study-wide findings and limitations: Some TCR beta motif variants had previously been reported in synovial fluid and blood of reactive arthritis patients, which suggested common disease-initiation mechanisms. Blood from ankylosing spondylitis patients appeared to be characterized by a TCR beta motif composed of about eight highly homologous amino acid variants. Significant enrichment of the disease-linked clones was reported in matched synovial fluid samples from ankylosing spondylitis patients. In peripheral blood, the disease-linked clones were found at relatively low frequencies and had a CD8+ phenotype.

CDR1 and CDR2, per the germline V gene (reference sequence), are LNHDA and SQIVND. Counted from cysteine to phenylalanine, this CDR3 has 15 amino acids. Of all the DNA, just the CDR3 is kept, 45 bases in frame from base 1. V ends up 11 bases short and J 4 bases short, with an unmatched junction base count of 12. The sequence derives from a male donor with ankylosing spondylitis. Material for sequencing was synovial fluid, either unsorted or a sorted T cell fraction (not recorded which). The receptor chain draws on TRBV19 and TRBJ2-2; 8 bases in the middle match TRBD2. In nucleotides, the sequence is TGTGCCGCTCAAGCCGGGACTAGTGGCACCGGGGAGCTGTTTTTT. This sequence encodes CAAQAGTSGTGELFF.